This T cell receptor (beta chain) was profiled in a study of OX40 agonist ivuxolimab in advanced cancers. Across the whole study: Enrollees could have had prior anti-PD-1, anti-PD-L1 or anti-CTLA-4 therapy, which about 40% had received. Three individuals attained partial responses, comprising one hepatocellular carcinoma case and two cutaneous melanoma cases.

Sampling of blood occurred at baseline, cycle 4 day 1, and cycle 7 day 1. Study results and caveats: There was clonal expansion of CD4+ and CD8+ blood T cells by week 6 at 0.1 to 3.0 mg/kg.

The method was immunoSEQ multiplex PCR; TCRdb's version includes in-frame clones alone and lacks a portion of them. Of over 55,000 clones in the sample, more than 80% were seen once. The V gene lost 3 bases and the J gene lost 9 bases, with 25 bases spanning the gap. Germline values: CDR1 SGHNT, CDR2 YYREEE (reference sequence). The CDR3 sequence is 17 residues long. As to this clone: Its antigen is as yet unknown.

The TCR was taken from an adult with an advanced solid tumor such as melanoma, head and neck, liver or kidney cancer. The rearrangement joins TRBV5-4 to TRBJ2-1; perhaps TRBD1 as D (6 bases). The sequencing here drew on CD4+ or CD8+ T cells sorted from blood, taken in a trial of the OX40 agonist ivuxolimab. CDR3: CASSSPLQGAGMGEQFF. The CDR3 region has the DNA TGTGCCAGCAGCTCACCATTACAGGGCGCCGGGATGGGTGAGCAGTTCTTC.